A selection of T cell receptor beta chains follows, all from one sample in a study of cytomegalovirus exposure and HLA in healthy donors. Some clones are missing from TCRdb's copy, which holds only in-frame ones; the method was immunoSEQ multiplex PCR. The table records 140,000 to 150,000 clones, 80% of them present only once. The sequencing sample was made of PBMCs. The receptor set was obtained from a man in his forties in good health and CMV-seronegative. The conserved cysteine and the conserved F or W are not part of the CDR3 here. The order of the fields is V gene, J gene, D gene, CDR3 protein. The D gene is left open where the match is weak.

TRBV2	TRBJ1-2	TRBD1	ASTYTVEQGSRGYT
TRBV4-3	TRBJ1-6	NA	ASSQDFVSPLH
TRBV6-5	TRBJ2-3	TRBD2	ASSYSTSGGTDTQY
TRBV19	TRBJ2-5	TRBD1	ASRVSGQGKWTQY
TRBV2	TRBJ1-3	TRBD1	ASVRTGGNTIY
TRBV9	TRBJ2-7	NA	ASSSGRDSYEQY
TRBV5-1	TRBJ2-7	TRBD1	ASSQTGTGGSYEQY
TRBV21-1	TRBJ2-5	NA	ASSKGCGGVETQY
TRBV29-1	TRBJ1-2	NA	SVEDLQTRDLGGYT
TRBV5-1	TRBJ1-1	TRBD1	ASSGPTGEMTEAF
TRBV6-4	TRBJ2-3	TRBD1	ASSDGTGGDTQY
TRBV5-1	TRBJ1-1	TRBD1	ASSLAGQAKNTEAF
TRBV27	TRBJ2-1	NA	ASSSYSEQF
TRBV29-1	TRBJ2-2	TRBD1	SGGQGGGELF
TRBV29-1	NA	NA	SVATSTSEQY
TRBV19	TRBJ1-3	NA	ASSSERGNTIY
TRBV5-4	TRBJ1-5	TRBD1	ASSLRTGGDSNQPQH
TRBV7-9	TRBJ2-2	TRBD2	ASSLRLAGVTGELF
TRBV5-1	TRBJ2-3	TRBD2	ASSGEGRRTDTQY
TRBV7-9	TRBJ1-4	NA	ASSLPGATSNEKLF
TRBV19	TRBJ1-6	TRBD1	ASRKPRGQGDSPLH
TRBV19	TRBJ1-5	TRBD1	ASWDRVDNQPQH
TRBV6-5	NA	NA	ASSGTRPPYEQY
TRBV19	TRBJ2-5	NA	ASSMVRGQETQY
TRBV5-6	TRBJ1-2	NA	ASSLGQSLPLSGYGYT
TRBV7-6	TRBJ2-7	TRBD1	ASSFPQGELT
TRBV19	TRBJ1-1	TRBD1	ASSRPGHRGTEAF
TRBV4-1	TRBJ1-5	TRBD1	ASRDQITGAKQPQH
TRBV5-1	TRBJ2-1	NA	ASSRSGTFSSYNEQF
TRBV5-4	TRBJ1-1	TRBD1	ASSQAGGTEAF
TRBV7-2	TRBJ1-2	TRBD1	ASSDRGEGYT
TRBV7-6	TRBJ1-1	NA	ASSPNREGTNTEAF
TRBV19	TRBJ1-1	NA	ASSITSGGRTNTEAF
TRBV14	TRBJ2-3	NA	ASSLQGTDTQY
TRBV27	TRBJ2-7	NA	ASHLHRDPYEQY
TRBV25-1	TRBJ2-2	NA	ASEPSLETGELF
TRBV28	TRBJ1-3	NA	ASSFRGVGNTIY
TRBV6-6	TRBJ2-6	NA	ACLRGRGSGANVLT
TRBV7-9	TRBJ2-1	TRBD2	ASSSALGRGGYNEQF
TRBV5-1	TRBJ2-1	NA	ASSSGGVGLNEQF
TRBV10-3	TRBJ2-7	NA	AISDPAGGYEQY
TRBV9	TRBJ2-3	TRBD2	ASSVGLAGGRTDTQY
TRBV5-1	TRBJ1-5	NA	ASRPGQGVGQPQH
TRBV5-1	TRBJ2-5	NA	ASSLSGIQETQY
TRBV4-1	TRBJ1-6	NA	ASGQDSGMGYNSPLH
TRBV4-2	TRBJ2-4	NA	ASSQDIASQSPIQY
TRBV5-4	TRBJ2-5	NA	ASSQEIFQETQY
TRBV10-2	TRBJ2-7	NA	ASSESRATGGGYEQY
TRBV4-1	TRBJ1-2	NA	ASKSSGDHYGYT
TRBV7-9	TRBJ2-7	NA	ASSLGDNSYEQY
TRBV9	TRBJ1-1	NA	ASSEQGVEVGTEAF
TRBV11-2	TRBJ2-7	NA	ASSLVSGGSYEQY
TRBV7-9	TRBJ1-4	TRBD1	ASSGNAGTGDEKLF
TRBV7-6	TRBJ1-5	TRBD1	ASSLGTGDQPQH
TRBV28	TRBJ1-6	NA	ASSSGESYNSPLH
TRBV30	TRBJ1-2	NA	AWSPPRFYGYT
TRBV9	TRBJ2-2	TRBD1	ASSVEGRGIYKSGELF
TRBV7-8	TRBJ1-2	TRBD1	ASSPQTGQHYGYT
TRBV5-1	TRBJ2-1	TRBD1	ASSETGTGVYNEQF
TRBV28	TRBJ2-7	NA	ARKSSGVSYEQY